This T cell receptor beta chain was obtained from a study of shared clonotypes between healthy human individuals. About the study: Each donor had three CD4 naive, three CD4 memory, two CD8 naive and one CD8 memory plate.

It was across several immunoSEQ plates that each subset's genomic DNA was evenly split. This table comes from immunoSEQ multiplex PCR, and its TCRdb copy is limited to in-frame clones, with some not included. The table has 1.5 million to 2.5 million clones, approximately 95% seen once. Germline V gene data show CDR1 as LGHNA and CDR2 as YSLEER. Trimming took 4 bases from V and 3 from J; bases not matched to a gene: 4. This CDR3 spans 15 amino acids. Naive CD8 cells lacked CD45RO, underwent positive selection for CCR7 and left out terminally differentiated effector memory CD45RA+ cells. Study-wide points: Rarefaction showed sorted-subset sequencing was incomplete despite large depth.

As for this clone: No antigen is known for it.

The sequenced material came from naive CD8+ T cells sorted from blood. This chain uses TRBV4-3 with TRBJ2-1; TRBD2 matches at 9 bases. The sequence was obtained from a man aged 18 to 29 in good health. The CDR3 sequence: CASSRDSGSYNEQFF. The DNA for the CDR3 is TGCGCCAGCAGCCGGGATAGCGGGAGCTACAATGAGCAGTTCTTC.